The 4 T cell receptor beta chains presented below share a single source sample, sequenced in a study of radiation and T cells in renal cell carcinoma. Generated by immunoSEQ multiplex PCR, the TCRdb table keeps only in-frame clones and is missing some. In the table there are 70,000 to 90,000 clones, about 86% of which are singletons. Time point indicated: blood 2 weeks post-SBRT. Documented treatment: 15 Gy SBRT to primary tumor, nephrectomy 4 weeks later. The input for sequencing was blood, taken from a patient whose treatment included radiotherapy and nephrectomy. Receptors originate from a woman in her forties or fifties with renal cell carcinoma.

The chain carries TRBV2 and TRBJ1-2, with D possibly being TRBD1 (6 bases). The V end was cut by 6 bases, the J end by 0 bases, with 8 bases between. Germline CDR1 reads SNHLY; CDR2 reads FYNNEI. This CDR3 contains 13 residues. The CDR3 nucleotides are TGTGCCAGCAGCGGGGGCGCTAACTATGGCTACACCTTC. Its translation is CASSGGANYGYTF.

V usage is TRBV10-2 and J usage is TRBJ2-7, with 14 positions matching TRBD2. The CDR3 runs to 16 residues. Unmatched junction bases numbered 6, after V lost 6 bases and J lost 2 bases. The germline CDR1 and CDR2 sequences are WSHSY and SAAADI. CDR3: CASRGTSGGLTYEQYF. The CDR3 DNA reads TGCGCCAGCAGGGGGACTAGCGGGGGCCTTACCTACGAGCAGTACTTC.

The genes are TRBV2 and TRBJ2-5; 8 bases fit TRBD1. The J segment lost 4 bases and the V segment lost 2 bases, leaving 6 bases of the junction unmatched. CDR3 length: 15 amino acids. Germline loops: CDR1 SNHLY, CDR2 FYNNEI. CDR3 amino acids: CASSEYRGESETQYF. CDR3 bases: TGTGCCAGCAGTGAATACAGGGGGGAGTCAGAGACCCAGTACTTC.

Written as DNA, the CDR3 is TGTGCCAGCGTGGAGACAGGGGGAGGTCAGCCCCAGCATTTT. It translates to CASVETGGGQPQHF. V gene TRBV6-1 combines with J gene TRBJ1-5; 9 bases agree with TRBD1. In germline, CDR1 is MNHNS, CDR2 SASEGT. This CDR3 region has 14 residues. Trimming cost V 8 bases and J 6 bases; bases outside gene matches: 8.